Reported below is one T cell receptor (beta chain). Reverse transcription used about 0.5 to 1 ug RNA and random hexamers. MiXCR was run by TCRdb on the immunoSEQ multiplex PCR reads, yielding one entry per CDR3 protein. The profile covers about 70,000 distinct CDR3 sequences, with just over 95% appearing a single time and over 0.09% taken by the ten largest. These data belong to a study of CD8 T cells in Susac syndrome. TCR beta from blood CD8+ and CD4+ T cells was sequenced. TEMRA cells underwent FACS enrichment and CD8+ and CD4+ T cells underwent negative isolation. The sequencing sample was made of CD4+ T cells from PBMCs. The clonotype was recovered from a human donor with multiple sclerosis.

The CDR3 sequence: CASTAEGAYDIQYF. The DNA of the CDR3 is TGTGCCAGTACAGCGGAGGGGGCTTACGACATTCAGTACTTC. The chain is built from TRBV19 and TRBJ2-4; a possible D gene is TRBD1 (7 bases). The germline V and J ends were trimmed by 7 bases and 8 bases, with 18 bases remaining between them. Germline-derived CDR1 and CDR2 are LNHDA and SQIVND (reference sequence). This CDR3 is built from 14 residues. The full variable domain, with the rest looked up from reference TRBV19 and TRBJ2-4, is DGGITQSPKYLFRKEGQNVTLSCEQNLNHDAMYWYRQDPGQGLRLIYYSQIVNDFQKGDIAEGYSVSREKKESFPLTVTSAQKNPTAFYLCASTAEGAYDIQYFGAGTRLSVL.